These 20 T cell receptor beta chains were sequenced from one sample in a study of CD8 T cells in ankylosing spondylitis. One entry per CDR3 protein results from TCRdb running MiXCR on the 5' RACE reads. The table has around 300,000 distinct CDR3 sequences, less than 25% seen once. Sequencing was performed on blood, either unsorted or a sorted T cell fraction (not recorded which). These receptor sequences come from a female donor with ankylosing spondylitis or in good health (not recorded which).

The V gene is TRBV5-1, the J gene TRBJ2-7, with 10 bases fitting TRBD1. Germline values: CDR1 SGHRS, CDR2 YFSETQ. V was pared by 3 bases and J by 4 bases, with 4 bases of the junction left unmatched. This CDR3 region has 14 residues. In nucleotides, the CDR3 is TGCGCCAGCAGCTGGGGGGACAGGGGATACGAGCAGTACTTC. It encodes CASSWGDRGYEQYF.

The chain joins TRBV12-3 or TRBV12-4 to TRBJ1-1, with D tentatively TRBD1 (5 bases). The CDR3 length is 14 residues. Trimming shortened V by 4 bases and J by 0 bases, and 9 bases separated the two germline ends. CDR3 DNA: TGTGCCAGCAGTTACGAGGGGTTGAACACTGAAGCTTTCTTT. Its protein product is CASSYEGLNTEAFF.

The CDR3 DNA reads TGTGCCAGCAGCTTAGCGCCGGGAAAGTACAATGAGCAGTTCTTC. This gives the protein CASSLAPGKYNEQFF. This chain links TRBV7-8 with TRBJ2-1; D is perhaps TRBD2 (5 bases). CDR1 is SGHVS, CDR2 FQNEAQ, per germline. The germline V and J ends were trimmed by 0 bases and 4 bases, with 10 bases remaining between them. The CDR3 has 15 amino acids.

The chain couples TRBV6-1 to TRBJ1-5; weak D call: TRBD1 (5 bases). Germline V gene sequence: CDR1 MNHNS, CDR2 SASEGT. CDR3 length equals 13 residues. Trimming pared 6 bases from V and 7 bases from J, leaving 13 bases between. The CDR3 sequence is CASRRGKGQPQHF. CDR3 coding DNA: TGTGCCAGCAGAAGAGGGAAGGGGCAGCCCCAGCATTTT.

This clonotype was seen a few times. J is TRBJ1-5 and V is TRBV12-3 or TRBV12-4; unclear D gene. There are 13 residues in the CDR3. The germline V and J ends were trimmed by 4 bases and 7 bases, with 11 bases remaining between them. The DNA of the CDR3 is TGTGCCAGCAGTTATCAGCAAAGGCAGCCCCAGCATTTT. It encodes CASSYQQRQPQHF.

The CDR3 DNA reads TGTGCCAGCAGCTTAATAGGAGACGAGCAGTTCTTC. Protein sequence: CASSLIGDEQFF. The chain uses TRBV7-2 and TRBJ2-1; D is ambiguous. CDR1 and CDR2 (germline): SGHTA, FQGNSA. Between the trimmed V and J ends, which lost 2 bases and 10 bases, there was a span of 9 bases. CDR3 size: 12 residues.

The rearrangement uses TRBV20-1 and TRBJ2-3, with TRBD2 matching 8 bases. The CDR3 runs to 16 residues. Germline lookup yields CDR1 DFQATT and CDR2 SNEGSKA (reference sequence). With V trimmed by 0 bases and J by 2 bases, 7 bases remained unmatched. CDR3 sequence (DNA): TGCAGTGCTAGAGATCAAGCGGGAGACCCCACAGATACGCAGTATTTT. It codes for CSARDQAGDPTDTQYF.

This clonotype was counted ten times or more. The chain combines TRBV12-3 or TRBV12-4 with TRBJ2-3, with 9 bases fitting TRBD1. The CDR3 loop spans 15 amino acids. The ends lost 6 bases at V and 7 bases at J; junction bases unmatched: 11. As DNA, the CDR3 is TGTGCCAGCAGCAAGGGGGACAGGGACGTTTATACGCAGTATTTT. The encoded protein is CASSKGDRDVYTQYF.

The chain employs TRBV7-3 and TRBJ2-1; D remains unclear. The V end lost 3 bases, the J end lost 5 bases, and 20 bases lay between the germline ends. Germline CDR1 and CDR2: SGHTA and FQGTGA. The CDR3 runs 17 residues. CDR3 coding DNA: TGTGCCAGCAGCTTCGTCGGTGGAAATCTGGCCAACAATGAGCAGTTCTTC. Protein product: CASSFVGGNLANNEQFF. Together with reference TRBV7-3 and TRBJ2-1, the CDR3 gives the full variable domain: GAGVSQTPSNKVTEKGKYVELRCDPISGHTALYWYRQSLGQGPEFLIYFQGTGAADDSGLPNDRFFAVRPEGSVSTLKIQRTERGDSAVYLCASSFVGGNLANNEQFFGPGTRLTVL.

This clonotype was observed a few times. This chain connects TRBV12-3 or TRBV12-4 to TRBJ2-7; D call uncertain. Between the trimmed V and J ends, which lost 3 bases and 5 bases, there was a span of 11 bases. This CDR3 has 13 residues. In DNA, the CDR3 is TGTGCCAGCAGTTTGGTCTTCGGTCACGAGCAGTACTTC. Translation: CASSLVFGHEQYF.

This clonotype has a handful of counts. This sequence joins TRBV10-3 and TRBJ2-2, with TRBD2 as a possible D gene (6 bases). V gave up 5 bases and J gave up 6 bases, with 22 bases separating them. This CDR3 is 17 amino acids long. Germline assignment: CDR1 ENHRY and CDR2 SYGVKD. CDR3: CAISTQPGGSGAGELFF. CDR3 sequence (DNA): TGTGCCATCAGTACCCAACCTGGGGGGAGTGGGGCCGGGGAGCTGTTTTTT.

This clonotype appeared many times. The chain has TRBV10-3 and TRBJ2-1; TRBD2 aligns across 12 bases. The CDR3 extends over 13 amino acids. The germline CDR1 and CDR2 sequences are ENHRY and SYGVKD. The V segment lost 6 bases and the J segment 9 bases; nucleotides outside the gene matches: 3. CDR3 region: CAISLAGGSEQFF. CDR3 sequence (DNA): TGTGCCATCAGCCTAGCGGGAGGGTCTGAGCAGTTCTTC.

This clonotype was counted a few times. This CDR3 reads CASSLARGSGGYTF. In DNA, the CDR3 is TGTGCCAGCAGCTTAGCGCGGGGGTCTGGTGGCTACACCTTC. The chain uses TRBV7-8 and TRBJ1-2; D perhaps matches TRBD1 (5 bases). Per germline, CDR1 SGHVS and CDR2 FQNEAQ. The CDR3 consists of 14 residues. The V gene lost 0 bases and the J gene lost 7 bases, with 12 bases spanning the gap. The whole variable domain, filled in from reference TRBV7-8 and TRBJ1-2, reads GAGVSQSPRYKVAKRGQDVALRCDPISGHVSLFWYQQALGQGPEFLTYFQNEAQLDKSGLPSDRFFAERPEGSVSTLKIQRTQQEDSAVYLCASSLARGSGGYTFGSGTRLTVV.

J is TRBJ2-6 and V is TRBV6-5; D is unresolved. Trimming left V 2 bases short and J 2 bases short, with 7 bases between. The CDR3 runs 15 residues. Per the germline V gene, CDR1 is MNHEY and CDR2 is SVGAGI. CDR3 protein: CASSYEMTGANVLTF. The CDR3 nucleotides are TGTGCCAGCAGTTACGAGATGACTGGGGCCAACGTCCTGACTTTC.

This clonotype was counted a few times. This rearrangement joins TRBV7-3 to TRBJ2-2; 7 bases line up with TRBD2. The junction had 7 bases not matched to a gene; V was cut back by 5 bases and J by 4 bases. The CDR3 contains 15 residues. Germline V gene data show CDR1 as SGHTA and CDR2 as FQGTGA. The CDR3 protein is CASSRLAASTGELFF. As DNA, the CDR3 is TGTGCCAGCAGCCGACTAGCCGCCTCCACCGGGGAGCTGTTTTTT.

This clonotype appeared a few times. V gene TRBV6-1 combines with J gene TRBJ2-3, with no clear D. Trimming removed 6 bases from V and 1 base from J, with 11 bases in between. The CDR3 sequence is 14 residues long. Germline V lookup: CDR1 MNHNS, CDR2 SASEGT. CDR3 bases: TGTGCCAGCAGCCCGAATTGGGGCACAGATACGCAGTATTTT. This gives the protein CASSPNWGTDTQYF.

This clonotype occurred many times. J is TRBJ2-1 and V is TRBV20-1; TRBD2 matches 8 bases. With V trimmed by 5 bases and J by 0 bases, 6 bases remained unmatched. Germline-derived CDR1 and CDR2 are DFQATT and SNEGSKA (reference sequence). The CDR3 has 15 amino acids. CDR3 DNA sequence: TGCAGTGCTCCGCTAGCGGGTAGCTCCTACAATGAGCAGTTCTTC. Translation gives CSAPLAGSSYNEQFF.

The rearrangement joins TRBV20-1 to TRBJ2-7, with 10 bases identical to TRBD2. The V gene end was trimmed by 4 bases and the J gene end by 3 bases; junction bases not matched to a gene: 6. The CDR3 covers 14 residues. The germline CDR1 and CDR2 sequences are DFQATT and SNEGSKA (reference sequence). CDR3 nucleotides: TGCAGTGCTACCCTAGCGGGAGTGAACTACGAGCAGTACTTC. As protein: CSATLAGVNYEQYF.

This clonotype was picked up a small number of times. The chain has TRBV20-1 and TRBJ2-7; D uncertain. Germline CDR1 DFQATT, CDR2 SNEGSKA (reference sequence). V dropped 4 bases and J dropped 9 bases, with 13 bases sitting between them. The CDR3 loop spans 11 amino acids. CDR3 bases: TGCAGTGCTAAAGGCCTCTTCGGGCAGTACTTC. This encodes CSAKGLFGQYF.

The chain is built from TRBV20-1 and TRBJ2-1, with 12 bases identical to TRBD2. Germline CDR1 DFQATT, CDR2 SNEGSKA (reference sequence). With 2 bases clipped from V and 7 bases from J, the junction kept 9 bases outside the gene matches. The CDR3 covers 16 residues. CDR3 region: CSARIPLAGGRNEQFF. The CDR3 DNA reads TGCAGTGCTAGAATACCCCTAGCGGGAGGGCGGAATGAGCAGTTCTTC.